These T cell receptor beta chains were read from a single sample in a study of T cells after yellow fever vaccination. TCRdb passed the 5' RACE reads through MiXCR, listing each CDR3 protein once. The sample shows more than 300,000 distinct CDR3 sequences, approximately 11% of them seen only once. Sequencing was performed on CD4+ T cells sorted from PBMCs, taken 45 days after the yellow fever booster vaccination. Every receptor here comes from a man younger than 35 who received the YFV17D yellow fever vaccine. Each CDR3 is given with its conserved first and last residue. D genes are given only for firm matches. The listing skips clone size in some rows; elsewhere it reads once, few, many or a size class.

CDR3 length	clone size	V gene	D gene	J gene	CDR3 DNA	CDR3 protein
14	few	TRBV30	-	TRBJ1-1	TGTGCCTGGAGTGCAGGGAGATTGAACACTGAAGCTTTCTTT	CAWSAGRLNTEAFF
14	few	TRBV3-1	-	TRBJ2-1	TGTGCCAGCAGCCAGGGCCCCCGAAACAATGAGCAGTTCTTC	CASSQGPRNNEQFF
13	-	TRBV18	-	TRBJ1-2	TGTGCCAGCTCCGGGGCCAGGGGCTATGGCTACACCTTC	CASSGARGYGYTF
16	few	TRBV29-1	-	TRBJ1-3	TGCAGCGTTGAAGACCACAGAGCCGACTCTGGAAACACCATATATTTT	CSVEDHRADSGNTIYF
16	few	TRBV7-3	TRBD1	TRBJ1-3	TGTGCCAGCAGCCCGGGACAGGGGGATTCTGGAAACACCATATATTTT	CASSPGQGDSGNTIYF
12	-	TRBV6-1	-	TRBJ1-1	TGTGCCCTGCAGACGGCCAACACTGAAGCTTTCTTT	CALQTANTEAFF
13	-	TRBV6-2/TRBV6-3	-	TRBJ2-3	TGTGCCACCGGTTCAGGCGCGCCGGATACGCAGTATTTT	CATGSGAPDTQYF
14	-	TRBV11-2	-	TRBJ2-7	TGTGCCAGCAGCCTCCATTCTATCTCCTACGAGCAGTACTTC	CASSLHSISYEQYF
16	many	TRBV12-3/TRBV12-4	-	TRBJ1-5	TGTGCCAGCAGAACTTCGACTGGGGTTAGCAATCAGCCCCAGCATTTT	CASRTSTGVSNQPQHF
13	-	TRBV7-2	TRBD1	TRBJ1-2	TGTGCCAGCAGCACCTACAGGGGCGGCGGCTACACCTTC	CASSTYRGGGYTF
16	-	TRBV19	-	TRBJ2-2	TGTGCCAGTAGTATTTCGGGGCCCATTAACACCGGGGAGCTGTTTTTT	CASSISGPINTGELFF
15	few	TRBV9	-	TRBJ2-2	TGTGCCAGCAGCGAACTAGCTAGGAACACCGGGGAGCTGTTTTTT	CASSELARNTGELFF
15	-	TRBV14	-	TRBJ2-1	TGTGCCAGCAGCCCGCTGGGGAGGTCCTACAATGAGCAGTTCTTC	CASSPLGRSYNEQFF
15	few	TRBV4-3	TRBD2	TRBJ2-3	TGCGCCAGCAGCCACCTAGCGGGGGGGGAGGATACGCAGTATTTT	CASSHLAGGEDTQYF
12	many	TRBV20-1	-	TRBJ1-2	TGCAGTGCTACCTTGGACGGCTATGGCTACACCTTC	CSATLDGYGYTF
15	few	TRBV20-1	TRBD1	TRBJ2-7	TGCAGTGCTAGAGTAAGGGGCAGGGGGCCCTACGAGCAGTACTTC	CSARVRGRGPYEQYF
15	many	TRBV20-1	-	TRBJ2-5	TGCAGTGCTAGAGAGCCAGCGGTGGGTCAAGAGACCCAGTACTTC	CSAREPAVGQETQYF
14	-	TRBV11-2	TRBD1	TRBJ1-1	TGTGCCAGCAGCTCCTTCAGGGGGCAGGCTGAAGCTTTCTTT	CASSSFRGQAEAFF
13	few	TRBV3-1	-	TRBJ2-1	TGTGCCAGCAGCCACTGGGACCCGCCGGTTGAGTTCTTC	CASSHWDPPVEFF
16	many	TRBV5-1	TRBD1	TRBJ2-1	TGCGCCAGCAGCTCTTCCGGACAGGGCGTTAACAATGAGCAGTTCTTC	CASSSSGQGVNNEQFF
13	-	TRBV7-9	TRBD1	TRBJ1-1	TGTGCCAGCGCCACGGGACAGGGGAGGAAAGCTTTCTTT	CASATGQGRKAFF
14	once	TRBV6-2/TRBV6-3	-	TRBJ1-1	TGTGCCAACAGTTACTGGGTCATGAACACTGAAGCTTTCTTT	CANSYWVMNTEAFF
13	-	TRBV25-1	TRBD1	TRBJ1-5	TGTGCCAGCAGTGGACAGGGCTTTCAGCCCCAGCATTTT	CASSGQGFQPQHF